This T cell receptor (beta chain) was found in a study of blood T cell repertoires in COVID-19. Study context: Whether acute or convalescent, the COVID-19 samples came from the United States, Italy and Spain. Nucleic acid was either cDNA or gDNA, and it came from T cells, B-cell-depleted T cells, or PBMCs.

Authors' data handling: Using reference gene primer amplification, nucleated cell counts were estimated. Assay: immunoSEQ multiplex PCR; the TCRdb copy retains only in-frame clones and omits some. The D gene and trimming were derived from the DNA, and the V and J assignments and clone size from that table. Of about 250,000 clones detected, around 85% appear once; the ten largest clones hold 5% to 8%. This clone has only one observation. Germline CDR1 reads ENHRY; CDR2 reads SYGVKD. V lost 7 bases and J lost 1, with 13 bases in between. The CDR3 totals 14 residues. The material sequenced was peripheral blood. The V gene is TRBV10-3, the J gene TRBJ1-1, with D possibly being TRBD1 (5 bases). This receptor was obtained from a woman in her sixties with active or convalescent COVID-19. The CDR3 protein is CAITSGQGNTEAFF. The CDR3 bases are TGTGCCATCACCAGTGGGCAGGGGAACACTGAAGCTTTCTTT.